This T cell receptor (beta chain) was recovered during a study of human T cells and chemical hapten exposure. It was the library that attached unique molecular identifiers to individual cDNA molecules. TCRdb passed the RACE reads through MiXCR, listing each CDR3 protein once. Found here are 200,000 to 300,000 distinct CDR3 sequences, 7% to 10% of them singletons; the top ten hold over 2%. Study observations and caveats: TCRs at a frequency above 1 in 1000 stayed unchanged with DPC sensitization. Patch test score tracked positively with PT1 expanded TCR counts.

The length of the CDR3 is 14 residues. The V end was cut by 11 bases, the J end by 1 base, with 14 bases between. Germline CDR1 and CDR2: SEHNR and FQNEAQ (reference sequence). Documented time point: pre-sensitization, week 0. Described treatment: therapeutic diphenylcyclopropenone sensitization with weekly scalp DPC. This clonotype showed up just a few times. What it binds is unknown. The sequencing here drew on whole blood, taken in connection with sensitization to the hapten diphenylcyclopropenone (DPC). The sequence derives from a woman in her thirties or forties with alopecia areata. Some clones in this sample may be carry-over from other donors' samples. The chain carries TRBV7-9 and TRBJ2-2; D assignment may be TRBD1 or TRBD2 (5 bases each). This CDR3 is CAGDRGRNTGELFF. The CDR3 DNA reads TGTGCCGGGGATCGGGGACGGAACACCGGGGAGCTGTTTTTT.